The 20 T cell receptor beta chains in this list originate from one sample, sequenced in a study of shared clonotypes between healthy human individuals. Generated by immunoSEQ multiplex PCR, the TCRdb table keeps only in-frame clones and is missing some. The sample holds 1,400,000 or so clones, approximately 98.5% seen once. Sequencing used naive CD4+ T cells sorted from blood. This sample's subset: CD45RA+ positively selected. The source of these receptors is a young man in good health.

The rearrangement joins TRBV29-1 to TRBJ2-3, with TRBD1 matching over 9 bases. The CDR3 contains 12 residues. Germline CDR1 is SQVTM and CDR2 is ANQGSEA. The trim removed 8 bases at V and 3 bases at J, leaving 3 bases unmatched. CDR3 sequence reads: CSLGQGTDTQYF. The CDR3 region has the DNA TGCAGCCTTGGACAGGGGACAGATACGCAGTATTTT.

The chain has TRBV7-6 and TRBJ1-5; no reliable D call. The CDR3 contains 14 residues. V was shortened by 2 bases and J by 5 bases, with 10 bases between the two germline ends. Per germline, CDR1 SGHVS and CDR2 FNYEAQ. The CDR3 sequence is CASSLRSNDQPQHF. Here the CDR3 DNA reads TGTGCCAGCAGCTTAAGGAGCAATGATCAGCCCCAGCATTTT.

Of note for this clone: Other DNA sequences in the same sample also yield this CDR3. This rearrangement joins TRBV18 to TRBJ2-7, with 7 bases that match TRBD1. CDR1 is KGHSH, CDR2 LQKENI, per germline. This CDR3 comprises 13 residues. The trim removed 3 bases at V and 3 bases at J, leaving 2 bases unmatched. The CDR3 here is CASSPGTDYEQYF. The CDR3, as DNA: TGTGCCAGCTCACCGGGGACAGACTACGAGCAGTACTTC.

The chain has TRBV5-8 and TRBJ1-1; 8 bases agree with TRBD1. The germline V gene has CDR1 SGHTS and CDR2 YDEGEE. The CDR3 is made up of 15 amino acids. The junction had 9 bases not matched to a gene; V was cut back by 2 bases and J by 6 bases. Here the CDR3 reads CASSLYTGGISEAFF. In DNA, the CDR3 is TGTGCCAGCAGCTTATACACAGGGGGGATATCTGAAGCTTTCTTT. Together with reference TRBV5-8 and TRBJ1-1, the CDR3 gives the full variable domain: EAGVTQSPTHLIKTRGQQATLRCSPISGHTSVYWYQQALGLGLQFLLWYDEGEERNRGNFPPRFSGRQFPNYSSELNVNALELEDSALYLCASSLYTGGISEAFFGQGTRLTVV.

This chain joins TRBV5-1 and TRBJ2-6; tentative D call: TRBD1 (6 bases). The V end lost 3 bases, the J end lost 0 bases, and 16 bases lay between the germline ends. The CDR3 length is 18 residues. Looked up from germline, CDR1 is SGHRS and CDR2 is YFSETQ. CDR3 sequence: CASSSQWGQGSGANVLTF. The CDR3 nucleotides are TGCGCCAGCAGCTCCCAATGGGGACAAGGCTCTGGGGCCAACGTCCTGACTTTC.

The chain joins TRBV7-2 to TRBJ2-3; 8 nucleotides line up with TRBD2. Germline V gene sequence: CDR1 SGHTA, CDR2 FQGNSA. This CDR3 is built from 19 residues. V lost 3 bases, J lost 0 bases, and 14 bases stayed unmatched. In DNA form, the CDR3 reads TGTGCCAGCAGCTTCTTCCTGACGGGAGGGACTTCTAGCACAGATACGCAGTATTTT. Translating gives CASSFFLTGGTSSTDTQYF.

This sequence joins TRBV28 and TRBJ2-4; D is undetermined. Germline CDR1 is MDHEN and CDR2 is SYDVKM. This CDR3 has 15 residues. V gave up 3 bases and J gave up 0 bases, with 9 bases separating them. The CDR3 here is CASSFGGIAKNIQYF. In nucleotides, the CDR3 is TGTGCCAGCAGTTTCGGCGGAATAGCCAAAAACATTCAGTACTTC.

The chain uses TRBV11-2 and TRBJ1-2; D unclear. CDR3 length: 16 amino acids. Germline assignment: CDR1 SGHAT and CDR2 FQNNGV. Trimming stripped 5 bases from V and 4 bases from J, with 20 bases between. The CDR3 DNA follows: TGTGCCAGCAGCCAGAGGACGCAGTTCCGCGGCTATGGCTACACCTTC. Protein product: CASSQRTQFRGYGYTF.

The rearrangement uses TRBV5-5 and TRBJ2-2; no definite D call. The V gene lost 4 bases and the J gene lost 1 base, with 17 bases spanning the gap. CDR3 length: 17 residues. Looked up from germline, CDR1 is SGHKS and CDR2 is YYEKEE (reference sequence). The CDR3 is CASSIDDRRMNTGELFF. The CDR3 DNA is TGTGCCAGCAGCATCGATGACCGGCGTATGAACACCGGGGAGCTGTTTTTT.

A word on this clone: The same CDR3 also results from other DNA sequences found in this sample. The V and J genes are TRBV7-2 and TRBJ2-5; D unclear. The length of the CDR3 is 13 residues. V lost 1 base, J lost 1 base, and 4 bases lay in between. CDR1 is SGHTA, CDR2 FQGNSA, per germline. In DNA, the CDR3 is TGTGCCAGCAGCTTAGTGGTCCAAGAGACCCAGTACTTC. Translated: CASSLVVQETQYF. Full variable domain (remainder filled in from reference TRBV7-2 and TRBJ2-5): GAGVSQSPSNKVTEKGKDVELRCDPISGHTALYWYRQSLGQGLEFLIYFQGNSAPDKSGLPSDRFSAERTGGSVSTLTIQRTQQEDSAVYLCASSLVVQETQYFGPGTRLLVL.

This sequence joins TRBV21-1 and TRBJ2-1; TRBD2, the D gene given by the table, was not confirmed from the DNA. TRBV21-1 is a pseudogene locus. This CDR3 has 16 residues. CDR3 nucleotide sequence: TGTGCCTCGAATAGCGCGGGGGGACTAGCGTTGAATGAGCAGTTCTTC. Translation: CASNSAGGLALNEQFF.

The chain carries TRBV27 and TRBJ1-1; D remains ambiguous. The CDR3 extends over 13 amino acids. V was cut by 0 bases and J by 7 bases, with 9 bases left in between. Germline V gives CDR1 MNHEY, CDR2 SMNVEV (reference sequence). CDR3 nucleotide sequence: TGTGCCAGCAGTTTATCAAGAGGTGGTGAAGCTTTCTTT. This codes for CASSLSRGGEAFF.

DNA of the CDR3: TGTGCTAGTGGTTTGGGGTTACAGGGCGGGGAGACCCAGTACTTC. Protein sequence: CASGLGLQGGETQYF. The chain is built from TRBV12-5 and TRBJ2-5, with a weak D call TRBD1 (6 bases). Trimming cost V 1 base and J 5 bases, with 14 bases left between them. Looked up from germline, CDR1 is LGHNT and CDR2 is FRNRAP. The CDR3 spans 15 residues.

The J gene is TRBJ2-7, the V gene TRBV19, with D possibly being TRBD2 (7 bases). From germline, CDR1 is LNHDA and CDR2 SQIVND (reference sequence). Trimming removed 0 bases from V and 5 bases from J, with 11 bases in between. The CDR3 loop spans 14 amino acids. This chain's CDR3 is CASSIDGGRDEQYF. The CDR3 bases are TGTGCCAGTAGTATAGACGGGGGGCGCGACGAGCAGTACTTC. The full variable domain, with the rest looked up from reference TRBV19 and TRBJ2-7, is DGGITQSPKYLFRKEGQNVTLSCEQNLNHDAMYWYRQDPGQGLRLIYYSQIVNDFQKGDIAEGYSVSREKKESFPLTVTSAQKNPTAFYLCASSIDGGRDEQYFGPGTRLTVT.

The chain employs TRBV10-3 and TRBJ2-7; D is ambiguous. Trimming pared 0 bases from V and 8 bases from J, leaving 11 bases between. This CDR3 spans 13 amino acids. The germline CDR1 and CDR2 sequences are ENHRY and SYGVKD. The CDR3 DNA follows: TGTGCCATCAGTGAGTCGAAGCCCGGTCAGCAGTACTTC. Translated: CAISESKPGQQYF.

The rearrangement uses TRBV19 and TRBJ2-5; 11 bases are shared with TRBD1. Looked up from germline, CDR1 is LNHDA and CDR2 is SQIVND (reference sequence). The CDR3 sequence is 17 residues long. J was trimmed by 5 bases and V by 5 bases; bases with no gene match: 13. The CDR3 DNA sequence: TGTGCCAGTAGTGCGCCCCGAGGACAGGGGGCTTATGAGACCCAGTACTTC. Encoded protein: CASSAPRGQGAYETQYF. Full variable domain (remainder filled in from reference TRBV19 and TRBJ2-5): DGGITQSPKYLFRKEGQNVTLSCEQNLNHDAMYWYRQDPGQGLRLIYYSQIVNDFQKGDIAEGYSVSREKKESFPLTVTSAQKNPTAFYLCASSAPRGQGAYETQYFGPGTRLLVL.

V gene TRBV5-1 combines with J gene TRBJ2-3, with a possible D match to TRBD2 (6 bases). Germline V gene sequence: CDR1 SGHRS, CDR2 YFSETQ. This CDR3 is 15 amino acids long. The ends were cut back, 2 bases at V and 0 bases at J, with 10 bases in the middle. This chain's CDR3 is CASSFGGTSTDTQYF. In DNA, the CDR3 is TGCGCCAGCAGCTTCGGCGGGACTAGCACAGATACGCAGTATTTT.

The V call is TRBV5-4, the J call TRBJ2-7, with D possibly being TRBD1 (6 bases). Germline loops: CDR1 SGHNT, CDR2 YYREEE (reference sequence). CDR3 length: 15 residues. Trimming pared 2 bases from V and 0 bases from J, leaving 12 bases between. DNA for the CDR3: TGTGCCAGCAGCTTAAACAGGGCAAGCTCCTACGAGCAGTACTTC. It yields the protein CASSLNRASSYEQYF. The entire variable domain, with the rest obtained from reference TRBV5-4 and TRBJ2-7, is as follows: ETGVTQSPTHLIKTRGQQVTLRCSSQSGHNTVSWYQQALGQGPQFIFQYYREEENGRGNFPPRFSGLQFPNYSSELNVNALELDDSALYLCASSLNRASSYEQYFGPGTRLTVT.

The V and J genes are TRBV25-1 and TRBJ2-5; maybe TRBD1 (6 bases). Trimming stripped 3 bases from V and 7 bases from J, with 15 bases between. The CDR3 covers 14 residues. Germline loops: CDR1 MGHDK, CDR2 SYGVNS. CDR3 protein: CASSDYRALATQYF. The CDR3 coding sequence is TGTGCCAGCAGTGACTACAGGGCCCTTGCGACCCAGTACTTC.

This chain links TRBV6-5 with TRBJ2-7; tentatively, D is TRBD1 (5 bases). V was cut by 0 bases and J by 2 bases, with 14 bases left in between. CDR1 and CDR2 (germline): MNHEY, SVGAGI. This CDR3 spans 16 amino acids. The CDR3 region is CASSYSPDSAAYEQYF. The CDR3 nucleotides read TGTGCCAGCAGTTACTCACCAGACAGCGCAGCCTACGAGCAGTACTTC.